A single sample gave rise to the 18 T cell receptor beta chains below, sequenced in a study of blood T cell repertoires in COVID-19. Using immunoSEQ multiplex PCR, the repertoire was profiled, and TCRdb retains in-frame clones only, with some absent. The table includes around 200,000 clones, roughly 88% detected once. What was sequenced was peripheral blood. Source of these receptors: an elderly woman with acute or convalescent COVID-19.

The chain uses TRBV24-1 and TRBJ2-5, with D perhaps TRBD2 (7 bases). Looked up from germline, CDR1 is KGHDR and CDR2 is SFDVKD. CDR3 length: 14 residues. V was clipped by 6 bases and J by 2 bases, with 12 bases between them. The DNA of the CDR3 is TGTGCCACCAGTCGGGGGGCGTTACAAGAGACCCAGTACTTC. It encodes CATSRGALQETQYF.

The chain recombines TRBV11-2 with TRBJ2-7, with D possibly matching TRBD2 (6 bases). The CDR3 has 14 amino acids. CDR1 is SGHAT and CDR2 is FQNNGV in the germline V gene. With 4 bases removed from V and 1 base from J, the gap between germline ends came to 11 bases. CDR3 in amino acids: CASSSYAGSYEQYF. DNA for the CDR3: TGTGCCAGCAGCTCGTACGCGGGGTCCTACGAGCAGTACTTC.

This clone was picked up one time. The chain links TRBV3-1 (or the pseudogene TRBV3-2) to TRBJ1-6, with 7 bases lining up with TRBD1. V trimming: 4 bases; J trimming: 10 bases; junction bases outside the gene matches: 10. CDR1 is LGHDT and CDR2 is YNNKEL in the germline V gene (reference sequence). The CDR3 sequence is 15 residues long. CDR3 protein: CASSRRQGRGSPLHF. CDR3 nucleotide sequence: TGTGCCAGCAGCCGCCGACAGGGACGGGGATCACCCCTCCACTTT.

CDR3 amino acids: CASSVGPEGTEAFF. The CDR3 DNA follows: TGTGCCAGCAGCGTAGGCCCGGAGGGGACTGAAGCTTTCTTT. V and J are TRBV9 and TRBJ1-1; perhaps TRBD1 as D (5 bases). This CDR3 has 14 residues. CDR1 is SGDLS and CDR2 is YYNGEE in the germline V gene. Trimming removed 0 bases from V and 5 bases from J, with 11 bases in between.

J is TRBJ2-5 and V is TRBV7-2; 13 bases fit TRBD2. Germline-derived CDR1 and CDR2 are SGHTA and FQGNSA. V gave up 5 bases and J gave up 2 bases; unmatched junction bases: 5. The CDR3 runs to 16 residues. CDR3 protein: CASSRRLAGGQETQYF. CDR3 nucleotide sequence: TGTGCCAGCAGCAGACGACTAGCGGGGGGACAAGAGACCCAGTACTTC. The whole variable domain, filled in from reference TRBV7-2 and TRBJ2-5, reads GAGVSQSPSNKVTEKGKDVELRCDPISGHTALYWYRQSLGQGLEFLIYFQGNSAPDKSGLPSDRFSAERTGGSVSTLTIQRTQQEDSAVYLCASSRRLAGGQETQYFGPGTRLLVL.

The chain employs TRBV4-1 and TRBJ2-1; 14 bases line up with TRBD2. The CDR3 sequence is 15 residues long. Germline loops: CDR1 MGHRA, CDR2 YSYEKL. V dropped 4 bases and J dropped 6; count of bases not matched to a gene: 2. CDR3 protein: CASSRTSGRINEQFF. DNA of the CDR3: TGCGCCAGCAGCCGGACTAGCGGGAGGATCAATGAGCAGTTCTTC.

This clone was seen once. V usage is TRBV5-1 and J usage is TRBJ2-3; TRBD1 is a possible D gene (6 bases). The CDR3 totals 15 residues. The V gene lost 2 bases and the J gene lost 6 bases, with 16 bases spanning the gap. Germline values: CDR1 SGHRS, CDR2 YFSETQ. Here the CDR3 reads CASSFQPQGRDTQYF. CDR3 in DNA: TGCGCCAGCAGCTTCCAGCCCCAGGGGCGTGATACGCAGTATTTT.

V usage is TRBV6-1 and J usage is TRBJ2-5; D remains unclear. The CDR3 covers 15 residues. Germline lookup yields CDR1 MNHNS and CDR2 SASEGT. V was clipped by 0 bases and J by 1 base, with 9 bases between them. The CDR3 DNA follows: TGTGCCAGCAGTGAAGCCAGGCGTAGCCAAGAGACCCAGTACTTC. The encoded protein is CASSEARRSQETQYF.

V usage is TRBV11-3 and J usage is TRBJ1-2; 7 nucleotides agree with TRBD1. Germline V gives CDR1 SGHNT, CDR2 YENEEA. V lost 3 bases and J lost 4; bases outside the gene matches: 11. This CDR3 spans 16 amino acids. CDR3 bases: TGTGCCAGCAGCTTCTACTATGCCGGGACAGCCTATGGCTACACCTTC. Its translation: CASSFYYAGTAYGYTF.

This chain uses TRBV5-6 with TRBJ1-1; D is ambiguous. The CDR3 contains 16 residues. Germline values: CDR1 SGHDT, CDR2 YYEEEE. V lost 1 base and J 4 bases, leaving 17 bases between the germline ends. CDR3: CASSLLSSRETTEAFF. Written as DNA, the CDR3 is TGTGCCAGCAGCTTGCTGTCGTCAAGGGAGACCACTGAAGCTTTCTTT. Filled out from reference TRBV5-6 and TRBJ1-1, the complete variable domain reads DAGVTQSPTHLIKTRGQQVTLRCSPKSGHDTVSWYQQALGQGPQFIFQYYEEEERQRGNFPDRFSGHQFPNYSSELNVNALLLGDSALYLCASSLLSSRETTEAFFGQGTRLTVV.

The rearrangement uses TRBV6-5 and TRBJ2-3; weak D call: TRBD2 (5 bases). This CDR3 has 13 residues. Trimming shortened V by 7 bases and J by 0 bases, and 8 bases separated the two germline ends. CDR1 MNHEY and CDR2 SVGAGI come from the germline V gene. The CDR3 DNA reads TGTGCCAGCACCAGAGGGAGCACAGATACGCAGTATTTT. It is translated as CASTRGSTDTQYF.

The CDR3 loop is CASSPGLAGARGNNEQFF. The CDR3 coding sequence is TGTGCCAGCAGCCCCGGACTAGCGGGAGCGCGAGGGAACAATGAGCAGTTCTTC. The gene calls are TRBV7-3 and TRBJ2-1; 13 positions match TRBD2. The CDR3 is 18 residues long. Germline-derived CDR1 and CDR2 are SGHTA and FQGTGA. Trimming cost V 5 bases and J 5 bases; bases outside gene matches: 12.

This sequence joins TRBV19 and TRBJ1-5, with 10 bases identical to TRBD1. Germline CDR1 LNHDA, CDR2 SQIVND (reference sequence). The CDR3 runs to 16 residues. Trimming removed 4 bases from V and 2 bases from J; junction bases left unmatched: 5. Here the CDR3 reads CASSTTGGNGNQPQHF. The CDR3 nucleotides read TGTGCCAGTAGTACGACAGGGGGCAACGGCAATCAGCCCCAGCATTTT.

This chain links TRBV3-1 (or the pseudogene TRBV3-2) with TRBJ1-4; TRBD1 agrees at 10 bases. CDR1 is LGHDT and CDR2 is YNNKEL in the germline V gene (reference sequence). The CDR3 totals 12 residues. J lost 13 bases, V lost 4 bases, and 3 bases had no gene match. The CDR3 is CASSPGQGRLFF. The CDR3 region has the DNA TGTGCCAGCAGCCCGGGACAGGGGCGACTGTTTTTT.

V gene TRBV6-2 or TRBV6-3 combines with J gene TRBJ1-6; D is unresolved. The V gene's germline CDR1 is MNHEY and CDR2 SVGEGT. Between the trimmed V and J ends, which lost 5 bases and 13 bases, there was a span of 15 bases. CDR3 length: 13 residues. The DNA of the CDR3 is TGTGCCAGCAGTGTGTGGGCAGGTCGTCCCCTCCACTTT. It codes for CASSVWAGRPLHF.

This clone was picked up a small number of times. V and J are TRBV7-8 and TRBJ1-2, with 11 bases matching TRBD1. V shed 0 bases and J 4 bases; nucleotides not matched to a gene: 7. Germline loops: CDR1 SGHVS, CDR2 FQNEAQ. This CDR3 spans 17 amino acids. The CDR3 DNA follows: TGTGCCAGCAGCTTAGCGGCTGGGACAGGGGGTATCTATGGCTACACCTTC. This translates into CASSLAAGTGGIYGYTF. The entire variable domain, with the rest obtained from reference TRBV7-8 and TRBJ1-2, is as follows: GAGVSQSPRYKVAKRGQDVALRCDPISGHVSLFWYQQALGQGPEFLTYFQNEAQLDKSGLPSDRFFAERPEGSVSTLKIQRTQQEDSAVYLCASSLAAGTGGIYGYTFGSGTRLTVV.

The CDR3 here is CASSLSPGTGVGYTF. The CDR3 coding sequence is TGCGCCAGCAGCCTATCACCCGGGACAGGGGTTGGCTACACCTTC. The rearrangement links TRBV4-1 to TRBJ1-2, with 10 bases fitting TRBD1. CDR3 length: 15 residues. Trimming cost V 4 bases and J 7 bases; bases outside gene matches: 9. The germline V gene encodes CDR1 MGHRA and CDR2 YSYEKL.

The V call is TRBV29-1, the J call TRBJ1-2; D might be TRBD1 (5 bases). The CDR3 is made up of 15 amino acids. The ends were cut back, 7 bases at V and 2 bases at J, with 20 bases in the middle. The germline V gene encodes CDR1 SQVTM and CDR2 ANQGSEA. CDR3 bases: TGCAGCGCCGGAGGGACGGGAGGGCAAAACTATGGCTACACCTTC. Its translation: CSAGGTGGQNYGYTF.